Listed here are 9 T cell receptor beta chains from one sample, sequenced in a study of cytomegalovirus exposure and HLA in healthy donors. Primers: 60 Vbeta forward and 13 Jbeta reverse. Here immunoSEQ multiplex PCR was the method, and the copy in TCRdb shows in-frame clones only, minus some. Of around 150,000 clones in the sample, roughly 82% were seen once. The sequenced sample was PBMCs. The source is a girl under 18 in good health and CMV-seropositive.

V and J are TRBV5-6 and TRBJ1-1; 9 bases line up with TRBD1. The V segment lost 4 bases and the J segment 5 bases; nucleotides outside the gene matches: 6. The CDR3 length is 14 residues. Germline V CDR1 and CDR2: SGHDT, YYEEEE. CDR3 amino acids: CASSAPGTGTEAFF. CDR3 nucleotide sequence: TGTGCCAGCAGCGCACCCGGGACAGGGACTGAAGCTTTCTTT.

This clone came up a few times. The V call is TRBV4-1, the J call TRBJ1-4, with 9 bases that match TRBD1. V lost 0 bases to trimming and J lost 7 bases; unmatched junction nucleotides: 6. Germline V gives CDR1 MGHRA, CDR2 YSYEKL. CDR3 length equals 16 residues. In DNA form, the CDR3 reads TGCGCCAGCAGCCAAGACCCGGGACAGGGAGTTGAAAAACTGTTTTTT. This sequence encodes CASSQDPGQGVEKLFF.

The chain uses TRBV30 and TRBJ1-2, with TRBD1 as a possible D gene (6 bases). Germline V gives CDR1 GTSNPN, CDR2 SVGIG (reference sequence). The germline V and J ends were trimmed by 0 bases and 6 bases, with 11 bases remaining between them. The CDR3 runs to 13 residues. This CDR3 reads CAWSVTGKDGYTF. CDR3 sequence (DNA): TGTGCCTGGAGTGTTACAGGGAAGGATGGCTACACCTTC.

The chain joins TRBV6-5 to TRBJ2-5; D perhaps matches TRBD2 (6 bases). Germline values: CDR1 MNHEY, CDR2 SVGAGI. Trimming removed 0 bases at V and 4 bases at J, with 12 bases between. The CDR3 runs 15 residues. The CDR3 DNA sequence: TGTGCCAGCAGTTACTCCCCCGTGGGAGGAGAGACCCAGTACTTC. This sequence encodes CASSYSPVGGETQYF.

The rearrangement links TRBV5-1 to TRBJ2-2, with D perhaps TRBD1 (5 bases). Trimming removed 6 bases from V and 4 bases from J, with 16 bases in between. The length of the CDR3 is 15 residues. Germline CDR1 reads SGHRS; CDR2 reads YFSETQ. Here the CDR3 DNA reads TGCGCCAGCACCCCGGAAGGGGTAACCACCGGGGAGCTGTTTTTT. This codes for CASTPEGVTTGELFF.

This chain connects TRBV5-6 to TRBJ2-3; 14 bases are shared with TRBD2. The germline V gene has CDR1 SGHDT and CDR2 YYEEEE. This CDR3 spans 17 amino acids. The V gene end was trimmed by 1 base and the J gene end by 5 bases; junction bases not matched to a gene: 6. The CDR3 DNA is TGTGCCAGCAGCTTGTTGGGACTAGCGGGAGCGAGAGATACGCAGTATTTT. It specifies CASSLLGLAGARDTQYF. The full variable domain, its missing parts supplied by reference TRBV5-6 and TRBJ2-3, is DAGVTQSPTHLIKTRGQQVTLRCSPKSGHDTVSWYQQALGQGPQFIFQYYEEEERQRGNFPDRFSGHQFPNYSSELNVNALLLGDSALYLCASSLLGLAGARDTQYFGPGTRLTVL.

J is TRBJ2-7 and V is TRBV7-9; 10 bases map to TRBD1. Looked up from germline, CDR1 is SEHNR and CDR2 is FQNEAQ (reference sequence). The CDR3 spans 15 residues. V lost 4 bases to trimming and J lost 7 bases; unmatched junction nucleotides: 10. The CDR3 DNA reads as TGTGCCAGCAGCTACACACCGGGACAGGGGCGGGAGCAGTACTTC. As protein: CASSYTPGQGREQYF.

V and J are TRBV15 and TRBJ2-5; 10 bases fit TRBD2. Germline CDR1 and CDR2: LNHNV and YYDKDF (reference sequence). V lost 7 bases to trimming and J lost 3 bases; unmatched junction nucleotides: 8. This CDR3 comprises 15 residues. The CDR3 is CATNPLSGGEETQYF. The DNA of the CDR3 is TGTGCCACCAACCCCCTGAGCGGGGGGGAAGAGACCCAGTACTTC.

The chain links TRBV7-6 to TRBJ2-3; 9 bases are a match to TRBD2. Germline V CDR1 and CDR2: SGHVS, FNYEAQ. The CDR3 is 17 amino acids. Losses at the gene ends were 4 bases for V and 6 bases for J; bases not matched to a gene: 14. CDR3 in amino acids: CASSSRYRSGRSDTQYF. The DNA of the CDR3 is TGTGCCAGCAGCTCTCGCTATCGTAGCGGGAGATCGGATACGCAGTATTTT.